The 8 T cell receptor beta chains in this list originate from one sample, sequenced in a study of patients and donors after allogeneic stem cell transplantation. One entry per CDR3 protein results from TCRdb running MiXCR on the RT-PCR reads. This sample has 400,000 to 500,000 distinct CDR3 sequences; roughly 17% occur once, and the top ten carry about 7%. The sequenced sample was blood, either unsorted or a sorted T cell fraction (not recorded which). Receptors were obtained from a human donor who was either an allogeneic HSCT recipient or a stem cell or donor lymphocyte infusion donor (not recorded which). It is not recorded whose cells these are; they may come from a transplant donor.

This chain uses TRBV4-1 with TRBJ1-1; D unclear. Germline loops: CDR1 MGHRA, CDR2 YSYEKL. The CDR3 is 14 amino acids. Trimming removed 0 bases from V and 3 bases from J, with 8 bases in between. CDR3 DNA: TGCGCCAGCAGCCAAGATCGGGTGTACACTGAAGCTTTCTTT. Protein product: CASSQDRVYTEAFF.

The rearrangement links TRBV4-1 to TRBJ1-6; 8 bases line up with TRBD1. Unmatched junction bases numbered 10, after V lost 2 bases and J lost 7 bases. Germline V gene data show CDR1 as MGHRA and CDR2 as YSYEKL. This CDR3 is 17 amino acids long. The CDR3 DNA is TGCGCCAGCAGCCAAACCGACAGGGGCGAGCGGAATTCACCCCTCCACTTT. Translation: CASSQTDRGERNSPLHF.

In its sample, this clonotype was seen a few times. The V call is TRBV6-1, the J call TRBJ2-7; TRBD2 aligns across 10 bases. The CDR3 loop spans 15 amino acids. V lost 6 bases and J lost 3; bases outside the gene matches: 8. CDR1 and CDR2 from the germline V gene are MNHNS and SASEGT. CDR3 in DNA: TGTGCCAGCAGCAAACCTAGCGGGGGACGCTACGAGCAGTACTTC. This codes for CASSKPSGGRYEQYF.

This clonotype came up many times. The V call is TRBV29-1, the J call TRBJ2-7, with D tentatively TRBD2 (6 bases). Trimming cost V 6 bases and J 2 bases, with 14 bases left between them. The CDR3 covers 13 residues. The germline V gene has CDR1 SQVTM and CDR2 ANQGSEA. CDR3 DNA: TGCAGCGTCAAGAGCGGGCTACCCTACGAGCAGTACTTC. It specifies CSVKSGLPYEQYF.

This clonotype showed up just a few times. The chain carries TRBV6-1 and TRBJ2-7; no definite D call. CDR1 is MNHNS, CDR2 SASEGT, per germline. Trimming removed 10 bases from V and 5 bases from J, with 21 bases in between. CDR3 length: 14 amino acids. Here the CDR3 DNA reads TGTGCCACCGCTGAAAGTTTTACCGTCGACGAGCAGTACTTC. This sequence encodes CATAESFTVDEQYF.

This clonotype occurred a few times. V gene TRBV4-3 combines with J gene TRBJ1-3; D may be TRBD1 (6 bases). CDR3 length equals 16 residues. V dropped 0 bases and J dropped 1 base, with 10 bases sitting between them. CDR1 is LGHNA and CDR2 is YSLEER in the germline V gene. The CDR3 reads CASSQDSGASGNTIYF. The CDR3 bases are TGCGCCAGCAGCCAAGATTCGGGGGCTTCTGGAAACACCATATATTTT.

The chain uses TRBV2 and TRBJ2-7; TRBD2 matches 8 bases. Germline V gene data show CDR1 as SNHLY and CDR2 as FYNNEI. The trim removed 10 bases at V and 7 bases at J, leaving 12 bases unmatched. This CDR3 contains 13 residues. The CDR3 loop is CAKSRVLAEEQYF. The CDR3 DNA reads TGTGCCAAAAGCAGGGTACTAGCGGAAGAGCAGTACTTC.

The sample holds a few counts of this clonotype. The chain employs TRBV7-6 and TRBJ1-6, with D possibly being TRBD1 (5 bases). Trimming left V 5 bases short and J 6 bases short, with 14 bases between. The CDR3 is 15 residues long. CDR1 is SGHVS, CDR2 FNYEAQ, per germline. The CDR3 DNA is TGTGCCAGCAGCCTAAGTGGGGGAAGTAATTCACCCCTCCACTTT. Its translation is CASSLSGGSNSPLHF.